This T cell receptor (beta chain) came from a study of cytomegalovirus exposure and HLA in healthy donors (dated by TCRdb to about 2017). About the investigation overall: In an earlier analysis of 587 of the donors, about 270 Gb of sequence data and 90 million to 120 million unique TCR beta sequences from about 180 million T cells were reported. The study aimed to test whether cataloging public T cell receptors could reveal signatures of past pathogen exposure. Donor age, sex, ethnicity and CMV serostatus were compiled alongside the repertoire data. Using immunosequencing, the study profiled T cell repertoires from fewer than 700 subjects and related those repertoires to cytomegalovirus serostatus. HLA typing covered class I and class II loci at four-digit resolution. In addition to the first cohort of around 670 subjects, a separate validation cohort of approximately 120 different subjects was used. All discovery cohort repertoires had been generated using a single sequencing platform. Among the roughly 400 genotyped donors, about 85% belonged to the genetic ancestry cluster associated with self-reported Caucasian donors. To predict cytomegalovirus infection status, the study brought together high-throughput TCR immunosequencing, statistical association of individual TCRs with disease status, and machine learning. Typing coverage differed by locus: A, B, C, DRB1 and DQB1 were typed in about 629-630 donors, DQA1 in roughly 500, DPA1 in 600 to 610, and DPB1 in around 440. To study patterns of TCR occurrence, a later analysis re-analyzed previously published TCR beta repertoires from 550 to 800 donors and added high-resolution HLA genotyping. Genome-wide SNP genotypes for about 55% of the roughly 670 donors were used in a later genetic analysis, which treated that subset as a discovery cohort. In the later analysis, no new phenotypic data were used to find candidate immune exposures; instead, reliance was placed on TCR beta sequences and their occurrence across donors. On average, about 240,000 unique TCR beta nucleotide sequences were sequenced per donor among 300 to 500 genotyped donors of the cohort, with roughly a sixth of those sequences being non-productive. About five DR-DQ haplotypes were treated as single units for association and clustering because of strong linkage in the cohort. An earlier analysis of 587 of the donors applied high-throughput TCR beta sequencing to assess whether each TCR beta V gene segment acted as functional or pseudogenic. About 300 gigabases of sequencing data and tens of millions of unique TCR sequences were included in an early release covering roughly 700 HLA-typed donors. Points the paper makes about the study in general: Over 15 rarely observed V segments, including chromosome 9 orphons, were excluded from the earlier analysis of several hundred of the donors because counts were too low. In a later analysis, 15,000 to 20,000 TCR beta sequences were associated with specific HLA alleles at a false discovery rate of 0.05. According to a later analysis, parvovirus B19, influenza, CMV and Epstein-Barr virus appeared linked to several top co-occurrence clusters. When HLA alleles, especially DR and DQ, strongly co-occurred, attributing TCR associations to individual alleles was difficult. Immune exposure information for the cohort was limited to CMV serostatus. Compared with the 666-donor mean, donors in an Asian-associated ancestry cluster had fewer N-insertions in productive TCRs, according to a later genetic analysis. A further reported finding was that TCR beta sequences accurately predicted the HLA-A and HLA-B alleles for most subjects in the first cohort. V-gene and J-gene trimming of TCR beta chains was associated with a missense DCLRE1C variant in a later genetic analysis, and the association was replicated in an independent cohort. Most TCR sequences were observed very rarely across donors, whereas some public TCRs were present in many individuals. A later analysis found that most CMV-associated TCR beta chains appeared HLA-restricted, with HLA associations seemingly driven largely by CMV exposure. In both the original and validation cohorts, the classifier was reported to diagnose cytomegalovirus status with high specificity and sensitivity. Compared with equally common non-associated chains, HLA-associated TCR beta chains in a later analysis were more clonally expanded and had lower generation probabilities. Roughly uniform sequencing depth across donors was assumed in presence/absence analyses, although this assumption may not hold. Linkage disequilibrium might explain the correlated functional status among segregating V segments, but an unknown experimental factor could not be excluded. In a later analysis, the rate of TCR association differed among HLA loci, with DRB1 alleles having the most associated TCRs and HLA-C alleles having the fewest. In vitro tests confirmed that a few of the cytomegalovirus-associated TCR beta chains recognize cytomegalovirus antigens. The study gave a list of 150 to 200 TCR beta chains associated with cytomegalovirus. Because HLA typing was missing for some donors at each locus, association tests included only the typed subset. The sequencing pipeline was judged likely to have produced a cluster of highly shared sequence variants as a technical artifact. An earlier analysis of approximately 570 of the donors showed that most TCR beta V segments appeared in productive rearrangements either about 90% or about 30% of the time, which broadly matched IMGT annotations. This cohort had only TCR beta chains sequenced, and the lack of alpha or paired-chain data limited which features could be detected. The authors suggested that the approach could potentially be extended to other disease states and immunological phenotypes.

A word on this clone: Its recognized antigen is unknown. Base quality data are lacking; no much larger clone is found one base away.

Libraries were made using the immunoSEQ multiplex PCR assay. The multiplex PCR relied on a mix of 60 forward primers for TCR Vbeta segments and 13 reverse primers for TCR Jbeta segments. The CDR3 region of rearranged TCR beta genes was amplified from genomic DNA with a multiplex PCR assay. The amplified TCR beta libraries were sequenced on the Illumina HiSeq System as 87-base-pair reads. The paper's processing steps were these. Across the 700 or so repertoires, a later analysis counted 80 million or so unique TCR beta chains, some 11 million of which were shared by at least two donors. A nearest-neighbor algorithm error-corrected the raw reads and collapsed the reads into unique sequences, merging closely related sequences to remove PCR and sequencing errors. Alignment of CDR3 sequences to IMGT reference sequences was used to assign V, D and J gene segments. For a sequence to be retained, a match of at least six nucleotides to both a V gene segment and a J gene segment was required. Rearrangements were called productive when the CDR3 lacked stop codons and stayed in frame with V and J; all others were non-productive. CDR3 was defined according to IMGT convention as the region running from the second conserved V-encoded cysteine to the conserved J-encoded phenylalanine. The earlier analysis of fewer than 700 of the donors excluded sequences that lacked an unambiguous match to a single V gene segment. An earlier analysis of fewer than 750 of the donors classified V segments as functional when productive rearrangements were above 56.7% and as segregating when the standard deviation between donors was above 5%. A statistical classification framework was built for diagnosing cytomegalovirus status from the catalog of TCR beta chain sequences. In a later analysis, V and J genes were assigned by comparing TCR nucleotide sequences against IMGT/GENE-DB human TR gene sequences. A later analysis assigned CDR3 sequences and most-parsimonious VDJ recombination scenarios with the TCRdist pipeline. In a later analysis, every TCR beta chain was defined by the combination of its CDR3 amino acid sequence and its V-gene family, and reads without a unique V-gene family were dropped. As a way to deal with suspected cross-contamination and a sequencing artifact, a later analysis dropped 500 to 700 nucleotide sequences that were highly shared and had low generation probability. For each public chain, a later analysis derived a clonal expansion index from normalized ranks of inferred template counts within each repertoire. Generation probabilities in a later analysis came from a VDJ recombination model fitted to out-of-frame rearrangements, and those results were checked against IGoR. Hypergeometric tests were used in a later analysis to score TCR-TCR, TCR-HLA and TCR-CMV co-occurrence, with a repertoire-size bias correction applied to the TCR pairs. To estimate false discovery rates, a later analysis permuted the HLA or CMV assignments 20 times. In a later analysis, co-occurring TCRs were grouped using DBSCAN, with TCRdist sequence similarity added in when clustering inside HLA-allele-positive subsets. For co-occurrence clustering, repertoires with fewer than 30,000 or more than 120,000 public chains were excluded, along with five repertoires with anomalous nucleotide sharing. The table was pulled from immuneACCESS by TCRdb, which kept in-frame rearrangements only. Such tables lose some clones; where checked, under half of the loss comes from unresolved V genes, and the rest has no known cause. The DNA gave D and trimming, while V, J and clone size come from that table. This sample has approximately 110,000 clones in its table, and just under 75% of those were observed once. The top ten hold approximately 4.8% of the sample.

In total, roughly 670 healthy bone marrow donors made up the cohort. At the time of sampling, every cohort member was nominally healthy, though immune exposures that went unrecorded were likely present. The donor tested CMV seropositive, placing the donor among the approximately 290 seropositive members of the cohort. Each donor provided a peripheral blood sample, and peripheral blood mononuclear cells were used for TCR beta sequencing. The Qiagen DNeasy Blood Extraction Kit was used to extract genomic DNA from the blood cell samples. Sequenced sample: PBMCs. The TCR originated in a man aged 60 to 75 in good health and CMV-seropositive.

The DNA sequence is given as TGTGCCAGCAGCCCTACAGGAACCGCTGGTCAGCCCCAGCATTTT. Protein translation: CASSPTGTAGQPQHF. The sequence links TRBV6-1 to TRBJ1-5, and TRBD1 may be the D gene, going by 5 matching bases. Counted from cysteine to phenylalanine, this CDR3 has 15 amino acids. The sequence is cut down to CDR3 DNA, 45 bases in frame from base 1. CDR1 and CDR2, per the germline V gene, are MNHNS and SASEGT. Trimming at the junction amounts to 6 bases on V and 6 bases on J, and the germline ends lie 18 bases apart.